Below are 14 T cell receptor beta chains sequenced from a single sample in a study of T cell responses to AZD1222 COVID-19 vaccine. This table comes from immunoSEQ multiplex PCR, and its TCRdb copy is limited to in-frame clones, with some not included. The profile shows 210,000 or so clones, approximately 94% of them singletons. The sample here was peripheral blood, taken 28 days after the second dose of the MenACWY control vaccine. These receptors were collected from an adult who received the MenACWY meningococcal vaccine as a control.

The chain joins TRBV7-8 to TRBJ1-5; D perhaps matches TRBD1 (5 bases). The germline CDR1 and CDR2 sequences are SGHVS and FQNEAQ. The CDR3 length is 15 residues. Deletions cut 5 bases from V and 7 bases from J, with 18 bases between. The CDR3 reads CASSVDRIGGQPQHF. CDR3 nucleotides: TGTGCCAGCAGCGTCGACAGAATTGGGGGACAGCCCCAGCATTTT.

The V gene is TRBV15, the J gene TRBJ1-3, with D hard to call. With 3 bases removed from V and 2 bases from J, the gap between germline ends came to 11 bases. This CDR3 region has 15 residues. CDR1 LNHNV and CDR2 YYDKDF come from the germline V gene (reference sequence). In DNA, the CDR3 is TGTGCCACCAGCAGCTACGACCAGGCTGGAAACACCATATATTTT. Translating gives CATSSYDQAGNTIYF.

This clone has a single count. The V gene is TRBV11-3, the J gene TRBJ2-3, with D perhaps given as TRBD1 or TRBD2 (5 bases each). The germline V gene has CDR1 SGHNT and CDR2 YENEEA. The CDR3 totals 16 residues. Trimming took 5 bases from V and 4 from J, leaving 19 bases between them. Written as DNA, the CDR3 is TGTGCCAGCAGCAGAAGGACGGTGGGGACGGCAGATACGCAGTATTTT. Translation gives CASSRRTVGTADTQYF.

DNA of the CDR3: TGTGCCAGCAGTGAAACCGGGACTAACAATGAGCAGTTCTTC. Encoded protein: CASSETGTNNEQFF. This chain uses TRBV6-4 with TRBJ2-1, with 7 bases matching TRBD2. Trimming took 3 bases from V and 5 from J; bases not matched to a gene: 4. Germline loops: CDR1 MRHNA, CDR2 SNTAGT. The length of the CDR3 is 14 residues.

The genes are TRBV28 and TRBJ2-7; 10 nucleotides match TRBD1. Per germline, CDR1 MDHEN and CDR2 SYDVKM. CDR3 size: 15 residues. The junction had 7 bases not matched to a gene; V was cut back by 5 bases and J by 3 bases. CDR3 protein: CASSPLGTGDYEQYF. The DNA for the CDR3 is TGTGCCAGCAGTCCCCTAGGGACAGGGGACTACGAGCAGTACTTC.

CDR3 sequence (DNA): TGTGCCACCGTCACAGGGAGCTCTGGGGCCAACGTCCTGACTTTC. Amino acids: CATVTGSSGANVLTF. The chain has TRBV6-5 and TRBJ2-6; D is possibly TRBD1 (6 bases). Per the germline V gene, CDR1 is MNHEY and CDR2 is SVGAGI. Trimming removed 10 bases at V and 0 bases at J, with 13 bases between. The CDR3 is 15 residues long.

The J gene is TRBJ2-3, the V gene TRBV7-6; D remains ambiguous. V was clipped by 3 bases and J by 2 bases, with 12 bases between them. The CDR3 covers 15 residues. Per the germline V gene, CDR1 is SGHVS and CDR2 is FNYEAQ. In DNA, the CDR3 is TGTGCCAGCAGCTTTTCAGGTCTTATCACAGATACGCAGTATTTT. It codes for CASSFSGLITDTQYF.

The chain combines TRBV29-1 with TRBJ2-7; TRBD1 is a possible D gene (6 bases). Per the germline V gene, CDR1 is SQVTM and CDR2 is ANQGSEA. The CDR3 runs to 13 residues. Trimming took off 3 bases at V and 3 bases at J, with 12 bases between the two ends. The CDR3, as DNA: TGCAGCGTTGAGCAGGGGCCATTCTACGAGCAGTACTTC. As protein: CSVEQGPFYEQYF.

The chain couples TRBV5-1 to TRBJ1-4; D is ambiguous. Trimming left V 0 bases short and J 7 bases short, with 13 bases between. The CDR3 length is 15 residues. The germline gives CDR1 SGHRS, CDR2 YFSETQ. The CDR3 reads CASSLEGGLGEKLFF. Here the CDR3 DNA reads TGCGCCAGCAGCTTGGAGGGCGGGCTGGGTGAAAAACTGTTTTTT.

This chain connects TRBV9 to TRBJ2-4, with D perhaps matching TRBD2 (6 bases). This CDR3 region has 16 residues. Trimming left V 0 bases short and J 0 bases short, with 10 bases between. Germline values: CDR1 SGDLS, CDR2 YYNGEE. In DNA, the CDR3 is TGTGCCAGCAGCGTAGAACCGGGACTAGCCAAAAACATTCAGTACTTC. Its translation is CASSVEPGLAKNIQYF.

The chain combines TRBV5-4 with TRBJ2-7, with TRBD1 matching 9 bases. CDR1 and CDR2 from the germline V gene are SGHNT and YYREEE (reference sequence). The J segment lost 4 bases and the V segment lost 0 bases, leaving 8 bases of the junction unmatched. CDR3 length: 16 amino acids. The CDR3 protein is CASSLAPGTGPYEQYF. CDR3 nucleotide sequence: TGTGCCAGCAGCTTGGCCCCCGGGACAGGGCCATACGAGCAGTACTTC.

The chain employs TRBV27 and TRBJ2-7, with D possibly called TRBD1 or TRBD2 (5 bases each). Trimming shortened V by 5 bases and J by 6 bases, and 26 bases separated the two germline ends. This CDR3 comprises 17 residues. Germline CDR1 and CDR2: MNHEY and SMNVEV (reference sequence). CDR3 sequence reads: CASSDLLPSGTLGEQYF. As DNA, the CDR3 is TGTGCCAGCAGTGACTTGTTACCCTCCGGGACCCTTGGCGAGCAGTACTTC.

The chain employs TRBV28 and TRBJ1-5; D is undetermined. The CDR3 has 11 amino acids. Per germline, CDR1 MDHEN and CDR2 SYDVKM. Trimming stripped 8 bases from V and 11 bases from J, with 13 bases between. The DNA of the CDR3 is TGTGCCAGCTCCCTACTGGGGACCCAGCATTTT. As protein: CASSLLGTQHF.

The gene calls are TRBV7-9 and TRBJ2-1; 8 bases map to TRBD2. The ends lost 5 bases at V and 6 bases at J; junction bases unmatched: 6. The germline CDR1 and CDR2 sequences are SEHNR and FQNEAQ (reference sequence). The CDR3 runs 14 residues. The CDR3 protein is CASSAGTSSNEQFF. CDR3 coding DNA: TGTGCCAGCAGCGCAGGGACTAGTTCCAATGAGCAGTTCTTC. Together with reference TRBV7-9 and TRBJ2-1, the CDR3 gives the full variable domain: DTGVSQNPRHKITKRGQNVTFRCDPISEHNRLYWYRQTLGQGPEFLTYFQNEAQLEKSRLLSDRFSAERPKGSFSTLEIQRTEQGDSAMYLCASSAGTSSNEQFFGPGTRLTVL.